This passage covers 15 T cell receptor beta chains from one sample sequenced in a study of CD8 T cells in ankylosing spondylitis. MiXCR, applied by TCRdb to the 5' RACE reads, yields one record per CDR3 protein. This sample has about 130,000 distinct CDR3 sequences, with approximately 10% found just once. The sequenced material came from blood, either unsorted or a sorted T cell fraction (not recorded which). These receptors originate from a male donor with ankylosing spondylitis or in good health (not recorded which).

This clonotype was counted once. Germline is not matched at one junction end, which may reflect a read error. The CDR3 nucleotides are TGCACTGCTAGAGTTGGTGGGGCTATCAACACTGACGCTTTCTTT. It is translated as CTARVGGAINTDAFF. This chain links TRBV20-1 with TRBJ1-1; a weak D match, TRBD1 (5 bases). CDR1 is DFQATT, CDR2 SNEGSKA, per germline (reference sequence). The CDR3 consists of 15 residues.

This clonotype was counted at least ten times. Mismatch with germline at one junction end may stem from a read error. The CDR3 reads CASSLASGRFSLPSF. The CDR3 nucleotides read TGTGCCAGCAGCTTAGCTAGCGGGCGTTTCTCTTTGCCCTCCTTC. The chain has TRBV11-2 and TRBJ2-1; TRBD2 aligns across 8 bases. The CDR3 is made up of 15 amino acids. Germline V CDR1 and CDR2: SGHAT, FQNNGV.

This clonotype was picked up many times. The chain carries TRBV28 and TRBJ1-1; D possibly corresponds to TRBD1 (6 bases). V shed 2 bases and J shed 1 base, with 11 bases lying between them. This CDR3 contains 15 residues. From germline, CDR1 is MDHEN and CDR2 SYDVKM. In nucleotides, the CDR3 is TGTGCCAGCAGTTTACCAGGACAGTCGAACACTGAAGCTTTCTTT. It codes for CASSLPGQSNTEAFF.

This clonotype was recorded at least ten times. The chain joins TRBV11-2 to TRBJ2-4, with D possibly matching TRBD1 (6 bases). Germline assignment: CDR1 SGHAT and CDR2 FQNNGV. This CDR3 spans 13 amino acids. V lost 3 bases, J lost 9 bases, and 12 bases lay in between. The CDR3 sequence: CASSLHREGIQYF. The CDR3 nucleotides read TGTGCCAGCAGCTTGCACAGGGAAGGCATTCAGTACTTC. Looking up the rest from reference TRBV11-2 and TRBJ2-4 gives the full variable domain: EAGVAQSPRYKIIEKRQSVAFWCNPISGHATLYWYQQILGQGPKLLIQFQNNGVVDDSQLPKDRFSAERLKGVDSTLKIQPAKLEDSAVYLCASSLHREGIQYFGAGTRLSVL.

In this sample, this clonotype turned up many times. The chain joins TRBV12-3 or TRBV12-4 to TRBJ1-5; D not resolved. With 5 bases removed from V and 5 bases from J, the gap between germline ends came to 16 bases. CDR3 length: 15 residues. The CDR3 reads CASSKFKGSDQPQHF. The CDR3 nucleotides are TGTGCCAGCAGTAAATTTAAGGGATCCGATCAGCCCCAGCATTTT.

The chain carries TRBV20-1 and TRBJ2-5, with D hard to call. The V gene's germline CDR1 is DFQATT and CDR2 SNEGSKA (reference sequence). The CDR3 extends over 12 amino acids. V dropped 5 bases and J dropped 0 bases, with 7 bases sitting between them. The CDR3: CSALQNQETQYF. DNA of the CDR3: TGCAGTGCTCTCCAGAACCAAGAGACCCAGTACTTC.

This clonotype was observed a single time. The chain recombines TRBV5-1 with TRBJ2-2; no definite D call. Germline lookup yields CDR1 SGHRS and CDR2 YFSETQ. Deletions cut 6 bases from V and 3 bases from J, with 9 bases between. CDR3 size: 13 residues. CDR3 sequence reads: CASKKRDTGELFF. The DNA for the CDR3 is TGCGCCAGCAAGAAACGGGACACCGGGGAGCTGTTTTTT.

The V gene is TRBV7-2, the J gene TRBJ2-3, with 7 nucleotides matching TRBD2. The CDR3 has 15 residues. Germline V lookup: CDR1 SGHTA, CDR2 FQGNSA. V shed 6 bases and J 2 bases; nucleotides not matched to a gene: 8. The CDR3 nucleotides read TGTGCCAGCAGTACTACTAGCGTTCCCACAGATACGCAGTATTTT. Translation gives CASSTTSVPTDTQYF. Variable domain in full (rest from reference TRBV7-2 and TRBJ2-3): GAGVSQSPSNKVTEKGKDVELRCDPISGHTALYWYRQSLGQGLEFLIYFQGNSAPDKSGLPSDRFSAERTGGSVSTLTIQRTQQEDSAVYLCASSTTSVPTDTQYFGPGTRLTVL.

This clonotype was counted ten times or more. The chain has TRBV27 and TRBJ2-1; 12 positions match TRBD2. Germline values: CDR1 MNHEY, CDR2 SMNVEV (reference sequence). The CDR3 is 13 residues long. V shed 6 bases, J shed 6 bases, and the junction held 0 bases outside the gene matches. CDR3 amino acids: CASRLAGGNEQFF. DNA of the CDR3: TGTGCCAGCAGACTAGCGGGGGGCAATGAGCAGTTCTTC.

Ten or more counts support this clonotype. CDR3 nucleotides: TGCGCCAGCAGCTTGGGTTTGCAAACGAACACCGGGGAGCTGTTTTTT. This sequence encodes CASSLGLQTNTGELFF. The rearrangement joins TRBV5-1 to TRBJ2-2; D not certain. Germline V lookup: CDR1 SGHRS, CDR2 YFSETQ. V was trimmed by 0 bases and J by 0 bases, leaving 9 bases between them. The CDR3 is 16 amino acids.

The chain joins TRBV20-1 to TRBJ2-7, with D possibly matching TRBD2 (6 bases). Germline CDR1 and CDR2: DFQATT and SNEGSKA (reference sequence). Trimming shortened V by 6 bases and J by 2 bases, and 14 bases separated the two germline ends. This CDR3 contains 13 residues. The CDR3 protein is CSAFGGGPYEQYF. The CDR3 nucleotides are TGCAGTGCCTTCGGTGGAGGGCCCTACGAGCAGTACTTC.

This clonotype was seen at least ten times. This chain joins TRBV6-1 and TRBJ2-1, with 9 bases matching TRBD2. The J segment lost 8 bases and the V segment lost 7 bases, leaving 12 bases of the junction unmatched. Germline CDR1 reads MNHNS; CDR2 reads SASEGT. The CDR3 has 15 residues. CDR3: CASNPLAGYLDEQFF. In nucleotides, the CDR3 is TGTGCCAGCAACCCTCTAGCGGGATATTTAGATGAGCAGTTCTTC.

This clonotype was counted many times. CDR3 in amino acids: CSVDVDHSEQYF. In DNA, the CDR3 is TGCAGCGTTGACGTTGACCACTCCGAGCAGTACTTC. The chain uses TRBV29-1 and TRBJ2-7; D unclear. This CDR3 spans 12 amino acids. Germline V gives CDR1 SQVTM, CDR2 ANQGSEA. V gave up 3 bases and J gave up 6 bases, with 12 bases separating them.

This clonotype was seen a handful of times. This chain uses TRBV6-4 with TRBJ2-7; TRBD2 matches at 7 bases. V shed 5 bases, J shed 4 bases, and the junction held 11 bases outside the gene matches. Looked up from germline, CDR1 is MRHNA and CDR2 is SNTAGT. The CDR3 loop spans 15 amino acids. The CDR3 coding sequence is TGTGCCAGCAGTCTTGAGGCGGGAGTCCAATACGAGCAGTACTTC. Its translation is CASSLEAGVQYEQYF.

This clonotype was seen ten or more times. The genes are TRBV7-2 and TRBJ1-5; no firm D call. The V gene's germline CDR1 is SGHTA and CDR2 FQGNSA. This CDR3 spans 15 amino acids. V was trimmed by 3 bases and J by 8 bases, leaving 17 bases between them. CDR3 protein: CASSFLGNPKEPQHF. As DNA, the CDR3 is TGTGCCAGCAGCTTTTTAGGAAACCCGAAGGAGCCCCAGCATTTT.